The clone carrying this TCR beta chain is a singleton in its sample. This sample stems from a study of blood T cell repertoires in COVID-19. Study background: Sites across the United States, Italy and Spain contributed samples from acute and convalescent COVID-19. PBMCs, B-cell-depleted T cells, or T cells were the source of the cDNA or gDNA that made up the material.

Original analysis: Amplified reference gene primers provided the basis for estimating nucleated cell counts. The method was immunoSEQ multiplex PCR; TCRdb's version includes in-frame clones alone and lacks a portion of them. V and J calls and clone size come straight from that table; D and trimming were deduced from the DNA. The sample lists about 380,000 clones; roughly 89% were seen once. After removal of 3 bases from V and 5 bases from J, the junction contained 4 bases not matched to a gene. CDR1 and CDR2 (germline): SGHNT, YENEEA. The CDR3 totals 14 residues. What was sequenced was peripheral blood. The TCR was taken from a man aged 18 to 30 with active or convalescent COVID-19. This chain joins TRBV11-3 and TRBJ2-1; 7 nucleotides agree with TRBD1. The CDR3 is CASSFGQVDNEQFF. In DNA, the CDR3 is TGTGCCAGCAGCTTCGGACAGGTAGACAATGAGCAGTTCTTC. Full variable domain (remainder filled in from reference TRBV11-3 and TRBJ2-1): EAGVVQSPRYKIIEKKQPVAFWCNPISGHNTLYWYLQNLGQGPELLIRYENEEAVDDSQLPKDRFSAERLKGVDSTLKIQPAELGDSAVYLCASSFGQVDNEQFFGPGTRLTVL.